These 27 T cell receptor beta chains originate from one sample sequenced in a study of blood T cells in healthy people across ages. A second PCR of about 7 to 12 cycles used a sample-barcoded 5' primer and a J-beta primer mix. Each CDR3 protein gets one entry after TCRdb re-called the 5' RACE reads with MiXCR. The sample includes roughly 800,000 distinct CDR3 sequences, around a quarter of them seen just once. The same sample was also used in a study of T cells of mothers and their children.

Specimen: blood. The receptors were sampled from a boy aged 10-17 years in good health.

The gene calls are TRBV7-9 and TRBJ2-5; possibly TRBD2 for D (6 bases). The J call may be in error: the DNA end matches TRBJ2-1 better. The CDR3 contains 14 residues. CDR1 SEHNR and CDR2 FQNEAQ come from the germline V gene (reference sequence). CDR3 DNA: TGTGCCAGCAGCTTAGAGGAGACTAGTATCGAGCAGTTCTTC. Its translation: CASSLEETSIEQFF.

The gene calls are TRBV28 and TRBJ2-7; TRBD2 is a possible D gene (7 bases). The length of the CDR3 is 15 residues. From germline, CDR1 is MDHEN and CDR2 SYDVKM. Between the trimmed V and J ends, which lost 6 bases and 5 bases, there was a span of 20 bases. The CDR3 reads CASRNEGGRRNEQYF. The CDR3 nucleotides are TGTGCCAGCAGGAACGAGGGGGGGCGCAGAAACGAGCAGTACTTC.

This chain connects TRBV7-2 to TRBJ2-5; 14 bases agree with TRBD2. CDR1 is SGHTA, CDR2 FQGNSA, per germline. The V segment lost 5 bases and the J segment 10 bases; nucleotides outside the gene matches: 12. The CDR3 has 16 amino acids. The CDR3 DNA sequence: TGTGCCAGCAGCCCGGGACTAGCGGGGGTGAGCGGGATCCAGTACTTC. Its translation is CASSPGLAGVSGIQYF.

The J gene is TRBJ2-3, the V gene TRBV7-3; TRBD1 matches at 10 bases. Trimming at V came to 1 base and at J to 6 bases, leaving 4 bases not matched to a gene. The CDR3 spans 15 residues. The germline V gene has CDR1 SGHTA and CDR2 FQGTGA. CDR3 nucleotide sequence: TGTGCCAGCAGCTTAAGGACAGGGGGGATTGATACGCAGTATTTT. It is translated as CASSLRTGGIDTQYF. Variable domain in full (rest from reference TRBV7-3 and TRBJ2-3): GAGVSQTPSNKVTEKGKYVELRCDPISGHTALYWYRQSLGQGPEFLIYFQGTGAADDSGLPNDRFFAVRPEGSVSTLKIQRTERGDSAVYLCASSLRTGGIDTQYFGPGTRLTVL.

The chain recombines TRBV6-6 with TRBJ2-7; D gene unclear. The germline V gene has CDR1 MNHNY and CDR2 SVGAGI (reference sequence). V was trimmed by 2 bases and J by 4 bases, leaving 12 bases between them. The CDR3 has 14 residues. This chain's CDR3 is CASSYADQPYEQYF. As DNA, the CDR3 is TGTGCCAGCAGTTACGCCGACCAGCCTTACGAGCAGTACTTC.

The rearrangement uses TRBV7-9 and TRBJ2-1, with D perhaps matching TRBD1 (6 bases). The CDR3 runs to 15 residues. V shed 5 bases and J shed 5 bases, with 16 bases lying between them. Per germline, CDR1 SEHNR and CDR2 FQNEAQ (reference sequence). In nucleotides, the CDR3 is TGTGCCAGCAGCACGTACGGGACACGGGACAATGAGCAGTTCTTC. Encoded protein: CASSTYGTRDNEQFF.

This clonotype was recorded only once. The chain carries TRBV29-1 and TRBJ2-3, with a possible D match to TRBD1 (6 bases). V was cut by 1 base and J by 2 bases, with 10 bases left in between. CDR1 and CDR2 (germline): SQVTM, ANQGSEA. The CDR3 is made up of 14 amino acids. In DNA, the CDR3 is TGCAGCGTTGAAGCCGGGACACTCACAGATACGCAGTATTTT. This sequence encodes CSVEAGTLTDTQYF.

This clonotype was picked up a small number of times. This rearrangement joins TRBV29-1 to TRBJ1-4; TRBD1 is a possible D gene (5 bases). V was trimmed by 4 bases and J by 4 bases, leaving 13 bases between them. Germline loops: CDR1 SQVTM, CDR2 ANQGSEA. This CDR3 has 14 amino acids. CDR3 loop: CSVVVQGSNEKLFF. Written as DNA, the CDR3 is TGCAGCGTTGTGGTCCAGGGAAGTAATGAAAAACTGTTTTTT. Variable domain in full (rest from reference TRBV29-1 and TRBJ1-4): SAVISQKPSRDICQRGTSLTIQCQVDSQVTMMFWYRQQPGQSLTLIATANQGSEATYESGFVIDKFPISRPNLTFSTLTVSNMSPEDSSIYLCSVVVQGSNEKLFFGSGTQLSVL.

This clonotype was seen a handful of times. The J gene is TRBJ2-1, the V gene TRBV20-1; TRBD1 is a possible D gene (6 bases). The CDR3 is made up of 14 amino acids. Per the germline V gene, CDR1 is DFQATT and CDR2 is SNEGSKA (reference sequence). V lost 0 bases, J lost 4 bases, and 10 bases lay in between. As DNA, the CDR3 is TGCAGTGCTAGAGATGGGGACACGTACAATGAGCAGTTCTTC. Its translation is CSARDGDTYNEQFF.

In this sample, this clonotype turned up a few times. This rearrangement joins TRBV18 to TRBJ2-3, with a weak D call TRBD1 (6 bases). Trimming took off 3 bases at V and 0 bases at J, with 10 bases between the two ends. The CDR3 has 15 amino acids. Germline-derived CDR1 and CDR2 are KGHSH and LQKENI. DNA for the CDR3: TGTGCCAGCTCACCGGGGACAACTAGCACAGATACGCAGTATTTT. Residues: CASSPGTTSTDTQYF.

The CDR3 loop is CASSIGADYGYTF. For the CDR3, the DNA is TGTGCCAGCAGCATAGGGGCAGACTATGGCTACACCTTC. This chain connects TRBV7-9 to TRBJ1-2; D might be TRBD1 (5 bases). The germline gives CDR1 SEHNR, CDR2 FQNEAQ (reference sequence). The V end was cut by 5 bases, the J end by 3 bases, with 10 bases between. The CDR3 is made up of 13 amino acids. Full variable domain (remainder filled in from reference TRBV7-9 and TRBJ1-2): DTGVSQNPRHKITKRGQNVTFRCDPISEHNRLYWYRQTLGQGPEFLTYFQNEAQLEKSRLLSDRFSAERPKGSFSTLEIQRTEQGDSAMYLCASSIGADYGYTFGSGTRLTVV.

This clonotype was observed a handful of times. This chain joins TRBV7-2 and TRBJ1-1; D is possibly TRBD1 (6 bases). V gave up 1 base and J gave up 0 bases, with 15 bases separating them. The germline CDR1 and CDR2 sequences are SGHTA and FQGNSA. This CDR3 has 17 residues. DNA for the CDR3: TGTGCCAGCAGCTTAGGCGCGGCTTGGGACATGAACACTGAAGCTTTCTTT. It specifies CASSLGAAWDMNTEAFF.

This chain uses TRBV7-9 with TRBJ2-1; D gene uncertain. Germline V lookup: CDR1 SEHNR, CDR2 FQNEAQ (reference sequence). The V and J ends lost 3 bases and 4 bases respectively, with 10 bases between them. The CDR3 runs to 14 residues. The CDR3 DNA reads as TGTGCCAGCAGCTTTGGGGAATTTTACAATGAGCAGTTCTTC. Its protein product is CASSFGEFYNEQFF.

This clonotype turned up a few times. The chain is built from TRBV7-2 and TRBJ2-4; 7 bases line up with TRBD1. The germline V gene encodes CDR1 SGHTA and CDR2 FQGNSA. This CDR3 comprises 16 residues. J was trimmed by 3 bases and V by 4 bases; bases with no gene match: 9. CDR3 sequence: CASSSALTGDKNIQYF. CDR3 coding DNA: TGTGCCAGCAGCTCTGCTCTCACAGGGGACAAAAACATTCAGTACTTC. Filled out from reference TRBV7-2 and TRBJ2-4, the complete variable domain reads GAGVSQSPSNKVTEKGKDVELRCDPISGHTALYWYRQSLGQGLEFLIYFQGNSAPDKSGLPSDRFSAERTGGSVSTLTIQRTQQEDSAVYLCASSSALTGDKNIQYFGAGTRLSVL.

The chain carries TRBV7-9 and TRBJ1-1, with a tentative D call TRBD1 (5 bases). Trimming removed 5 bases at V and 2 bases at J, with 21 bases between. Germline V gives CDR1 SEHNR, CDR2 FQNEAQ (reference sequence). This CDR3 has 17 residues. The chain's CDR3 is CASSPGVAGQINTEAFF. The CDR3 coding sequence is TGTGCCAGCAGCCCGGGGGTGGCGGGTCAGATTAACACTGAAGCTTTCTTT.

V is TRBV4-1 and J is TRBJ2-7; no clear D. In germline, CDR1 is MGHRA, CDR2 YSYEKL. The germline V and J ends were trimmed by 1 base and 3 bases, with 10 bases remaining between them. There are 14 residues in the CDR3. CDR3 in amino acids: CASSQVQGSYEQYF. DNA of the CDR3: TGCGCCAGCAGCCAAGTACAAGGCAGCTACGAGCAGTACTTC.

The sample holds many counts of this clonotype. The V call is TRBV29-1, the J call TRBJ2-6; D call uncertain. Between the trimmed V and J ends, which lost 6 bases and 0 bases, there was a span of 6 bases. The CDR3 is 13 residues long. Looked up from germline, CDR1 is SQVTM and CDR2 is ANQGSEA. The DNA for the CDR3 is TGCAGCGTCCTTCGCTCTGGGGCCAACGTCCTGACTTTC. Protein: CSVLRSGANVLTF.

This clonotype came up a few times. This sequence joins TRBV20-1 and TRBJ2-5; 8 bases are shared with TRBD2. Germline loops: CDR1 DFQATT, CDR2 SNEGSKA (reference sequence). The trim removed 6 bases at V and 5 bases at J, leaving 11 bases unmatched. The CDR3 extends over 14 amino acids. The DNA of the CDR3 is TGCAGTGCGCCCGGGGGGGCCAGGGAGGAGACCCAGTACTTC. Amino acid sequence: CSAPGGAREETQYF.

V and J are TRBV28 and TRBJ2-3, with a weak D call TRBD2 (5 bases). The CDR3 length is 14 residues. V was trimmed by 5 bases and J by 2 bases, leaving 11 bases between them. The germline gives CDR1 MDHEN, CDR2 SYDVKM. The CDR3 spells CASSLSGPTDTQYF. CDR3 in DNA: TGTGCCAGCAGTCTGAGCGGCCCCACAGATACGCAGTATTTT. Looking up the rest from reference TRBV28 and TRBJ2-3 gives the full variable domain: DVKVTQSSRYLVKRTGEKVFLECVQDMDHENMFWYRQDPGLGLRLIYFSYDVKMKEKGDIPEGYSVSREKKERFSLILESASTNQTSMYLCASSLSGPTDTQYFGPGTRLTVL.

This clonotype has more than one count but fewer than ten. One end of the junction does not line up with germline, which may come from a read error. The V and J genes are TRBV7-2 and TRBJ2-5, with D hard to call. The J call may be in error: the DNA end matches TRBJ2-1 better. CDR3 length: 14 residues. Per germline, CDR1 SGHTA and CDR2 FQGNSA. For the CDR3, the DNA is TGTGCCAGCAGCTTATCCCTCTCTTACACTGAGCAGTTCTTC. It translates to CASSLSLSYTEQFF.

The V call is TRBV7-3, the J call TRBJ2-1; either TRBD1 or TRBD2 may supply D (5 bases each). Germline V gene sequence: CDR1 SGHTA, CDR2 FQGTGA. There are 15 residues in the CDR3. V was pared by 5 bases and J by 2 bases, with 13 bases between. CDR3 bases: TGTGCCAGCAGCAAAAACCCGGGACCCTACAATGAGCAGTTCTTC. Its translation is CASSKNPGPYNEQFF. The whole variable domain, remainder taken from reference TRBV7-3 and TRBJ2-1, is GAGVSQTPSNKVTEKGKYVELRCDPISGHTALYWYRQSLGQGPEFLIYFQGTGAADDSGLPNDRFFAVRPEGSVSTLKIQRTERGDSAVYLCASSKNPGPYNEQFFGPGTRLTVL.

This clonotype has ten or more counts. This chain connects TRBV28 to TRBJ1-5, with D unclear. Germline lookup yields CDR1 MDHEN and CDR2 SYDVKM. The CDR3 extends over 13 amino acids. Trimming stripped 4 bases from V and 4 bases from J, with 8 bases between. CDR3 in DNA: TGTGCCAGCAGTTGGGAAGAAAATCAGCCCCAGCATTTT. Its protein is CASSWEENQPQHF.

A few counts support this clonotype. V usage is TRBV9 and J usage is TRBJ2-3; D tentatively fits TRBD1 or TRBD2 (5 bases each). V lost 4 bases and J lost 2, with 17 bases in between. CDR1 and CDR2 (germline): SGDLS, YYNGEE. The CDR3 spans 16 residues. CDR3 sequence: CASSPDRDGYTDTQYF. DNA of the CDR3: TGTGCCAGCAGCCCTGACCGGGACGGGTACACAGATACGCAGTATTTT.

The rearrangement joins TRBV11-2 to TRBJ2-1, with TRBD2 as a possible D gene (7 bases). Judging by the DNA end, TRBJ2-5 fits better; the J call may be wrong. CDR3 length: 15 amino acids. The germline gives CDR1 SGHAT, CDR2 FQNNGV. In DNA, the CDR3 is TGTGCCAGCAGCTTATCCAGGCCCACCGGGGGGCCCCAGTACTTC. Protein sequence: CASSLSRPTGGPQYF.

The rearrangement links TRBV6-1 to TRBJ2-7, with 10 bases lining up with TRBD2. The CDR3 is made up of 15 amino acids. Trimming cost V 3 bases and J 3 bases; bases outside gene matches: 5. CDR1 and CDR2 from the germline V gene are MNHNS and SASEGT. CDR3: CASSELAGALYEQYF. In DNA, the CDR3 is TGTGCCAGCAGTGAGCTAGCGGGAGCCCTCTACGAGCAGTACTTC.

This clonotype was detected once. The V call is TRBV20-1, the J call TRBJ2-5; D gene unclear. CDR1 DFQATT and CDR2 SNEGSKA come from the germline V gene (reference sequence). The CDR3 sequence is 12 residues long. Trimming pared 3 bases from V and 4 bases from J, leaving 9 bases between. The CDR3 region is CSARPPIETQYF. The CDR3 region has the DNA TGCAGTGCTAGGCCGCCTATAGAGACCCAGTACTTC.

This clonotype appeared many times. The rearrangement links TRBV12-3 or TRBV12-4 to TRBJ1-2; 10 bases match TRBD1. The CDR3 is 17 amino acids. V lost 5 bases, J lost 1 base, and 10 bases stayed unmatched. DNA for the CDR3: TGTGCCAGCAGTCCTACGGGACAGGGGTTAGGTAACTATGGCTACACCTTC. As protein: CASSPTGQGLGNYGYTF.